A selection of T cell receptor beta chains follows, all from one sample in a study of blood T cell repertoires in COVID-19. TCRdb's table, derived via immunoSEQ multiplex PCR, lists solely in-frame clones and lacks some. The sample records 65,000 to 95,000 clones, over 65% being singletons. Specimen: peripheral blood. These receptor sequences come from a man aged 45-60 years with active or convalescent COVID-19. CDR3s include the opening cysteine and the closing phenylalanine or tryptophan. A D gene is named only where the DNA matches it firmly. The size field is filled for only some rows; it gives once, few, many or a size class.

CDR3nt: TGTGCCAGCAGCCAGGGTACAGGGCCGGGGGGCATTCAGTACTTC; CDR3aa: CASSQGTGPGGIQYF; j_gene: TRBJ2-4; abundance: .; v_gene: TRBV3-1/TRBV3-2; d_gene: .
CDR3nt: TGTGCCAGCAGCTTAATAGCGGGGGCCCCCTACGAGCAGTACTTC; CDR3aa: CASSLIAGAPYEQYF; j_gene: TRBJ2-7; abundance: .; v_gene: TRBV7-2; d_gene: TRBD2
CDR3nt: TGTGCCAGCAGCTCTCCAGGGGCCTCAGAGAACTATGGCTACACCTTC; CDR3aa: CASSSPGASENYGYTF; j_gene: TRBJ1-2; abundance: .; v_gene: TRBV11-2; d_gene: .
CDR3nt: TGTGCCACGTTGACAGGGAGGCCCGGGGAGCTGTTTTTT; CDR3aa: CATLTGRPGELFF; j_gene: TRBJ2-2; abundance: .; v_gene: TRBV19; d_gene: .
CDR3nt: TGTGCCAGCAGCTTACCTACCTCCTATGGCTACACCTTC; CDR3aa: CASSLPTSYGYTF; j_gene: TRBJ1-2; abundance: few; v_gene: TRBV7-9; d_gene: .
CDR3nt: TGTGCCAGCAGCCCAAGGGGACAGGGTTCCTACGAGCAGTACTTC; CDR3aa: CASSPRGQGSYEQYF; j_gene: TRBJ2-7; abundance: .; v_gene: TRBV11-2; d_gene: TRBD1
CDR3nt: TGTGCCAGCAGCCATGGAGAGGCAGAGACCCAGTACTTC; CDR3aa: CASSHGEAETQYF; j_gene: TRBJ2-5; abundance: once; v_gene: TRBV3-1/TRBV3-2; d_gene: .
CDR3nt: TGCGCCAGCCGCGCCGGACAGGGTGATTCACCCCTCCACTTT; CDR3aa: CASRAGQGDSPLHF; j_gene: TRBJ1-6; abundance: few; v_gene: TRBV5-1; d_gene: TRBD1
CDR3nt: TGCGCCAGCAGCCAAGTTCAGGGGGCGGGATATGGCTACACCTTC; CDR3aa: CASSQVQGAGYGYTF; j_gene: TRBJ1-2; abundance: .; v_gene: TRBV4-3; d_gene: TRBD1
CDR3nt: TGTGCCAGCAGCCCCGGGGATACGCAGTATTTT; CDR3aa: CASSPGDTQYF; j_gene: TRBJ2-3; abundance: once; v_gene: TRBV27; d_gene: .
CDR3nt: TGTGCCATCAGCCAGCAGGTTTCGGGCGGGGGGGTGGAGACCCAGTACTTC; CDR3aa: CAISQQVSGGGVETQYF; j_gene: TRBJ2-5; abundance: .; v_gene: TRBV10-3; d_gene: TRBD2
CDR3nt: TGTGCCAGCAGCCTACTAGCGATCTACGAGCAGTACTTC; CDR3aa: CASSLLAIYEQYF; j_gene: TRBJ2-7; abundance: .; v_gene: TRBV2; d_gene: TRBD2
CDR3nt: TGTGCCAGCAGTTTGGTTAGGGGCGATCAGCCCCAGCATTTT; CDR3aa: CASSLVRGDQPQHF; j_gene: TRBJ1-5; abundance: .; v_gene: TRBV27; d_gene: .
CDR3nt: TGCGCCAGCAGCTTGGCACAGGGCACCGGGGAGCTGTTTTTT; CDR3aa: CASSLAQGTGELFF; j_gene: TRBJ2-2; abundance: .; v_gene: TRBV5-1; d_gene: .
CDR3nt: TGTGCCAGCAGCTTAATGCCTAGCGGGGGAGAGCAGTACTTC; CDR3aa: CASSLMPSGGEQYF; j_gene: TRBJ2-7; abundance: .; v_gene: TRBV7-2; d_gene: TRBD2
CDR3nt: TGTGCCAGCCATACCGGGACAGGGGATGAGCAGTTCTTC; CDR3aa: CASHTGTGDEQFF; j_gene: TRBJ2-1; abundance: once; v_gene: TRBV28; d_gene: TRBD1
CDR3nt: TGTGCCAGCAGCTTGAGCGGGGGTTTCGAGGTGGGCGGGGAGCTGTTTTTT; CDR3aa: CASSLSGGFEVGGELFF; j_gene: TRBJ2-2; abundance: .; v_gene: TRBV7-2; d_gene: TRBD2
CDR3nt: TGTGCCAGCAGTTCCAGGGGGATGTCCGGGGAGCTGTTTTTT; CDR3aa: CASSSRGMSGELFF; j_gene: TRBJ2-2; abundance: .; v_gene: TRBV6-2/TRBV6-3; d_gene: TRBD1
CDR3nt: TGTGCCAGCAGCTTAGTTGGTACGGGGGGCAATGAGCAGTTCTTC; CDR3aa: CASSLVGTGGNEQFF; j_gene: TRBJ2-1; abundance: .; v_gene: TRBV7-2; d_gene: TRBD2
CDR3nt: TGTGCCAGCAGTGATGACAGGGGCCCCACTGAAGCTTTCTTT; CDR3aa: CASSDDRGPTEAFF; j_gene: TRBJ1-1; abundance: .; v_gene: TRBV2; d_gene: TRBD1
CDR3nt: TGTGCCACTAGCGGTGGACTAGCGGGGAGAACTAGCACAGATACGCAGTATTTT; CDR3aa: CATSGGLAGRTSTDTQYF; j_gene: TRBJ2-3; abundance: .; v_gene: TRBV7-9; d_gene: TRBD2
CDR3nt: TGTGCCAGCAGCTTAGTGGGAGGCAGCCGAGACGGGGAGCTGTTTTTT; CDR3aa: CASSLVGGSRDGELFF; j_gene: TRBJ2-2; abundance: .; v_gene: TRBV7-8; d_gene: .
CDR3nt: TGTGCCTGGACCAGGCTGATCGCTCACTATGGCTACACCTTC; CDR3aa: CAWTRLIAHYGYTF; j_gene: TRBJ1-2; abundance: many; v_gene: TRBV30; d_gene: .
CDR3nt: TGTGCCAGCAGCGGAACGACAGGGTTGGAGACCCAGTACTTC; CDR3aa: CASSGTTGLETQYF; j_gene: TRBJ2-5; abundance: few; v_gene: TRBV9; d_gene: TRBD1
CDR3nt: TGTGCCAGCACGATAACGGCGGGGGGAGGAGAGACCCAGTACTTC; CDR3aa: CASTITAGGGETQYF; j_gene: TRBJ2-5; abundance: .; v_gene: TRBV7-2; d_gene: TRBD2
CDR3nt: TGTGCCGGGCAAGGTTACCGGTTTCGCGCCTATGGCTACACCTTC; CDR3aa: CAGQGYRFRAYGYTF; j_gene: TRBJ1-2; abundance: .; v_gene: TRBV2; d_gene: .
CDR3nt: TGTGCCATCAGTGAGACCGGGAGGGCTGAAGCTTTCTTT; CDR3aa: CAISETGRAEAFF; j_gene: TRBJ1-1; abundance: few; v_gene: TRBV10-3; d_gene: .
CDR3nt: TGTGCCAGCAGAACCGGGACTAGCGGAAGATACGAGCAGTACTTC; CDR3aa: CASRTGTSGRYEQYF; j_gene: TRBJ2-7; abundance: .; v_gene: TRBV6-5; d_gene: TRBD2
CDR3nt: TGTGCCAGCAGTTCCTATGACACGGCCTACGAGCAGTACTTC; CDR3aa: CASSSYDTAYEQYF; j_gene: TRBJ2-7; abundance: once; v_gene: TRBV27; d_gene: .
CDR3nt: TGCAGCGTGGGGAATGACAGGGGCTATGGCTACACCTTC; CDR3aa: CSVGNDRGYGYTF; j_gene: TRBJ1-2; abundance: .; v_gene: TRBV29-1; d_gene: TRBD1
CDR3nt: TGTGCCAGCAGTTCCCCGTCCAGGCCTGGCTACACCTTC; CDR3aa: CASSSPSRPGYTF; j_gene: TRBJ1-2; abundance: .; v_gene: TRBV12-3/TRBV12-4; d_gene: .
CDR3nt: TGCAGCGTTGATGTCGGGACAGGGTCCTACGAGCAGTACTTC; CDR3aa: CSVDVGTGSYEQYF; j_gene: TRBJ2-7; abundance: .; v_gene: TRBV29-1; d_gene: TRBD1
CDR3nt: TGTGCCAGCAGCGCGGGGACTAACCAAGAGACCCAGTACTTC; CDR3aa: CASSAGTNQETQYF; j_gene: TRBJ2-5; abundance: .; v_gene: TRBV7-8; d_gene: TRBD2
CDR3nt: TGTGCCAGCAGTGAGGGGGGATTCTATGGCTACACCTTC; CDR3aa: CASSEGGFYGYTF; j_gene: TRBJ1-2; abundance: .; v_gene: TRBV2; d_gene: .
CDR3nt: TGTGCCAGCAGCCTCACGGGGGGGGACACAGATACGCAGTATTTT; CDR3aa: CASSLTGGDTDTQYF; j_gene: TRBJ2-3; abundance: .; v_gene: TRBV3-1/TRBV3-2; d_gene: TRBD2
CDR3nt: TGTGCCAGTAGTCCCGATCCACCGGGACAGGGGAGACCTCAGCCCCAGCATTTT; CDR3aa: CASSPDPPGQGRPQPQHF; j_gene: TRBJ1-5; abundance: .; v_gene: TRBV19; d_gene: TRBD1
CDR3nt: TGTGCCAGCAGTAAGGGTTGGGGAGGTAATTCACCCCTCCACTTT; CDR3aa: CASSKGWGGNSPLHF; j_gene: TRBJ1-6; abundance: .; v_gene: TRBV21-1; d_gene: .
CDR3nt: TGTGCCAGCAGTTACGGATTCGGGGTGACACAAGATACGCAGTATTTT; CDR3aa: CASSYGFGVTQDTQYF; j_gene: TRBJ2-3; abundance: .; v_gene: TRBV6-5; d_gene: .
CDR3nt: TGTGCCAGTAGTGTTAGCGGGGGCAACACAGATACGCAGTATTTT; CDR3aa: CASSVSGGNTDTQYF; j_gene: TRBJ2-3; abundance: .; v_gene: TRBV19; d_gene: TRBD2
CDR3nt: TGTGCCAGCAGTGCCTATGATACGCAGTATTTT; CDR3aa: CASSAYDTQYF; j_gene: TRBJ2-3; abundance: .; v_gene: TRBV2; d_gene: .
CDR3nt: TGTGCCAGTAGGGGACAGGGGGCGGGCTACAATGAGCAGTTCTTC; CDR3aa: CASRGQGAGYNEQFF; j_gene: TRBJ2-1; abundance: .; v_gene: TRBV19; d_gene: TRBD1
CDR3nt: TGTGCCAGCAGTTCCTCCACGCCGGGGGAACAGTACTTC; CDR3aa: CASSSSTPGEQYF; j_gene: TRBJ2-7; abundance: few; v_gene: TRBV12-3/TRBV12-4; d_gene: .
CDR3nt: TGTGCCAGCAGTTTACGGGGAAACACCATATATTTT; CDR3aa: CASSLRGNTIYF; j_gene: TRBJ1-3; abundance: .; v_gene: TRBV28; d_gene: .
CDR3nt: TGTGCCAGCAGCTTAAGGGTGGACTCTCCTCCCTACGAGCAGTACTTC; CDR3aa: CASSLRVDSPPYEQYF; j_gene: TRBJ2-7; abundance: .; v_gene: TRBV7-3; d_gene: .
CDR3nt: TGTGCCAGTAGTAAGGGGACAGGGAGCAGCACCGGGGAGCTGTTTTTT; CDR3aa: CASSKGTGSSTGELFF; j_gene: TRBJ2-2; abundance: .; v_gene: TRBV19; d_gene: TRBD1
CDR3nt: TGTGCCAGCAGCGGCCCCGTGAACACTGAAGCTTTCTTT; CDR3aa: CASSGPVNTEAFF; j_gene: TRBJ1-1; abundance: once; v_gene: TRBV11-2; d_gene: .
CDR3nt: TGTGCCAGTACCCCGGGAGAGTTCTATGGCTACACCTTC; CDR3aa: CASTPGEFYGYTF; j_gene: TRBJ1-2; abundance: .; v_gene: TRBV19; d_gene: .
CDR3nt: TGCGCCAGCTCTAAGTCAGGGGAGGGGAATGGCTACACCTTC; CDR3aa: CASSKSGEGNGYTF; j_gene: TRBJ1-2; abundance: .; v_gene: TRBV5-1; d_gene: .
CDR3nt: TGCGCCAGCAGCCAGGCCTGGACTAGCCCTAATGAGCAGTTCTTC; CDR3aa: CASSQAWTSPNEQFF; j_gene: TRBJ2-1; abundance: few; v_gene: TRBV4-3; d_gene: TRBD2
CDR3nt: TGTGCCAGCAGCCCCAGCGTCGATGGGCCCCAGCATTTT; CDR3aa: CASSPSVDGPQHF; j_gene: TRBJ1-5; abundance: .; v_gene: TRBV5-4; d_gene: .
CDR3nt: TGCAGCGTTGAAGTACGGCAGGGGGTACGGGAAAAACTGTTTTTT; CDR3aa: CSVEVRQGVREKLFF; j_gene: TRBJ1-4; abundance: .; v_gene: TRBV29-1; d_gene: TRBD1
CDR3nt: TGTGCCAGCTCCCCCTCGGGGGGGTCCTACGAGCAGTACTTC; CDR3aa: CASSPSGGSYEQYF; j_gene: TRBJ2-7; abundance: .; v_gene: TRBV18; d_gene: TRBD2
CDR3nt: TGTGCCAGTAGTCCTCCGGAGGTTCAGAACATTCAGTACTTC; CDR3aa: CASSPPEVQNIQYF; j_gene: TRBJ2-4; abundance: once; v_gene: TRBV19; d_gene: .
CDR3nt: TGTGCCAGCAGCGTAGCTGGGCTAGCGGGGGACAATGAGCAGTTCTTC; CDR3aa: CASSVAGLAGDNEQFF; j_gene: TRBJ2-1; abundance: .; v_gene: TRBV9; d_gene: TRBD2
CDR3nt: TGTGCTAGTGGATCGGGACAAAGTAGGACTGAAGCTTTCTTT; CDR3aa: CASGSGQSRTEAFF; j_gene: TRBJ1-1; abundance: .; v_gene: TRBV12-5; d_gene: .